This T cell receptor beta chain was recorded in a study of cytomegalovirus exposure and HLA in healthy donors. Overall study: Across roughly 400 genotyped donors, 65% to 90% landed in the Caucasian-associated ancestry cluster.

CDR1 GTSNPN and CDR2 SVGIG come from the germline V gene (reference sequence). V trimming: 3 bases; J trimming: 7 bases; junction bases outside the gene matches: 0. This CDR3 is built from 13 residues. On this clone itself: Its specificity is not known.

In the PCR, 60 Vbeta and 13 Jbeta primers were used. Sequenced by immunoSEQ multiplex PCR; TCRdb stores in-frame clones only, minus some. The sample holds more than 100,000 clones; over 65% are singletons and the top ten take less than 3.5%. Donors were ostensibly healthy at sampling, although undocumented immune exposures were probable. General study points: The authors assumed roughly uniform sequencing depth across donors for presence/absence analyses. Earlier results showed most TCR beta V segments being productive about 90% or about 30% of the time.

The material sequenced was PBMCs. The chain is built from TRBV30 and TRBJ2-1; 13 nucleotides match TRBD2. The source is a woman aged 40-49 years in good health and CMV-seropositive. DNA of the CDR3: TGTGCCTGGAGACTAGCGGGAGGGAATGAGCAGTTCTTC. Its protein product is CAWRLAGGNEQFF.